Presented here are 25 T cell receptor beta chains from one specimen sequenced in a study of T cell repertoires in cytomegalovirus infection (dated 2019 in TCRdb). Sequenced using an Illumina HiSeq 1500. TCRdb reanalyzed the raw reads on its own, using fastp at Q25 for trimming and MiXCR for clone calling, and kept in-frame beta chains. Every CDR3 protein is listed once, alongside the most common genes and DNA of its rows. This sample lists approximately 200,000 distinct CDR3 sequences; 22% were detected once. 15% to 20% of the sample rests with the top ten. Sequenced input: CD8+ T cells from PBMCs. These TCRs come from a human donor in good health (CMV status not recorded). Some clones in this sample may be carry-over from other donors' samples.

This rearrangement joins TRBV20-1 to TRBJ2-3; D unresolved. Germline-derived CDR1 and CDR2 are DFQATT and SNEGSKA (reference sequence). V gave up 5 bases and J gave up 3 bases, with 15 bases separating them. The CDR3 is 14 residues long. Here the CDR3 reads CSASFLGGTDTQYF. CDR3 nucleotide sequence: TGCAGTGCTTCCTTCTTGGGCGGAACAGATACGCAGTATTTT.

This chain joins TRBV15 and TRBJ2-2; possibly TRBD1 or TRBD2 for D (5 bases each). The ends were cut back, 5 bases at V and 5 bases at J, with 15 bases in the middle. The CDR3 consists of 15 residues. The germline V gene encodes CDR1 LNHNV and CDR2 YYDKDF (reference sequence). This CDR3 reads CATSGTGAVTGELFF. DNA of the CDR3: TGTGCCACCAGCGGAACCGGGGCCGTTACCGGGGAGCTGTTTTTT.

The chain recombines TRBV7-9 with TRBJ2-3, with 9 positions matching TRBD2. V was clipped by 4 bases and J by 5 bases; unmatched bases: 4. The V gene's germline CDR1 is SEHNR and CDR2 FQNEAQ (reference sequence). The CDR3 is 14 amino acids. The CDR3 here is CASSWTSAVDTQYF. CDR3 nucleotides: TGTGCCAGCAGCTGGACTAGCGCCGTAGATACGCAGTATTTT. Combining the CDR3 with reference TRBV7-9 and TRBJ2-3 gives the whole variable domain DTGVSQNPRHKITKRGQNVTFRCDPISEHNRLYWYRQTLGQGPEFLTYFQNEAQLEKSRLLSDRFSAERPKGSFSTLEIQRTEQGDSAMYLCASSWTSAVDTQYFGPGTRLTVL.

The sample holds a few counts of this clonotype. The rearrangement joins TRBV7-9 to TRBJ2-3, with D perhaps given as TRBD1 or TRBD2 (6 bases each). Deletions cut 6 bases from V and 6 bases from J, with 16 bases between. This CDR3 is built from 14 residues. The germline gives CDR1 SEHNR, CDR2 FQNEAQ (reference sequence). The CDR3 DNA is TGTGCCAGCAGTCCGTTTGGGGGGCCGGATACGCAGTATTTT. Translating gives CASSPFGGPDTQYF.

This clonotype was counted between two and nine times. The V call is TRBV7-9, the J call TRBJ2-1; 13 nucleotides match TRBD2. J was trimmed by 3 bases and V by 4 bases; bases with no gene match: 6. CDR1 is SEHNR and CDR2 is FQNEAQ in the germline V gene (reference sequence). The CDR3 covers 17 residues. The DNA of the CDR3 is TGTGCCAGCAGCTCCCCTCGACTAGCGGGGGGCTACAATGAGCAGTTCTTC. Translated, it gives CASSSPRLAGGYNEQFF.

This clonotype was seen a few times. The chain has TRBV4-1 and TRBJ2-1, with a possible D match to TRBD1 (6 bases). Germline CDR1 MGHRA, CDR2 YSYEKL. This CDR3 region has 16 residues. With 0 bases removed from V and 2 bases from J, the gap between germline ends came to 11 bases. CDR3 in amino acids: CASSQESTGPYNEQFF. The CDR3 nucleotides are TGCGCCAGCAGCCAAGAAAGTACAGGGCCCTACAATGAGCAGTTCTTC.

This chain joins TRBV5-6 and TRBJ2-1, with D hard to call. Trimming shortened V by 4 bases and J by 9 bases, and 11 bases separated the two germline ends. CDR1 SGHDT and CDR2 YYEEEE come from the germline V gene. This CDR3 region has 12 residues. CDR3 coding DNA: TGTGCCAGCAGCCTGGGCCAGTTTGAGCAGTTCTTC. Translation gives CASSLGQFEQFF.

This clonotype was detected only a few times. The chain combines TRBV27 with TRBJ2-7, with 9 nucleotides matching TRBD2. Per the germline V gene, CDR1 is MNHEY and CDR2 is SMNVEV (reference sequence). Trimming at V came to 0 bases and at J to 5 bases, leaving 2 bases not matched to a gene. This CDR3 spans 14 amino acids. The CDR3 region has the DNA TGTGCCAGCAGTTTATCCCGCGGGGGGGACGAGCAGTACTTC. It yields the protein CASSLSRGGDEQYF.

In this sample, this clonotype turned up many times. The chain joins TRBV28 to TRBJ1-1; no firm D call. The germline V and J ends were trimmed by 3 bases and 0 bases, with 8 bases remaining between them. Germline V gene data show CDR1 as MDHEN and CDR2 as SYDVKM. This CDR3 is 14 amino acids long. The CDR3 DNA reads TGTGCCAGCAGTTTTCAGCTAATGAACACTGAAGCTTTCTTT. It codes for CASSFQLMNTEAFF.

This clonotype showed up just a few times. DNA for the CDR3: TGTGCCAGCAGCTTAGGTTGGGCAGATGCAACTAATGAAAAACTGTTTTTT. It yields the protein CASSLGWADATNEKLFF. This chain connects TRBV7-8 to TRBJ1-4; D is unresolved. Germline CDR1 SGHVS, CDR2 FQNEAQ. The V gene lost 1 base and the J gene lost 0 bases, with 12 bases spanning the gap. This CDR3 is 17 amino acids long.

This clonotype was counted ten times or more. V gene TRBV6-5 combines with J gene TRBJ2-7; D ambiguous. CDR1 and CDR2 from the germline V gene are MNHEY and SVGAGI. V was trimmed by 0 bases and J by 6 bases, leaving 9 bases between them. This CDR3 comprises 13 residues. The chain's CDR3 is CASSYSVNAEQYF. The CDR3 DNA follows: TGTGCCAGCAGTTACTCGGTCAACGCCGAGCAGTACTTC.

Of note for this clonotype: Its ends do not fully match the called genes, so a read error is possible. J is TRBJ2-1 and V is TRBV11-1; 9 bases line up with TRBD1. The CDR3 runs 18 residues. In germline, CDR1 is SGHAT, CDR2 FQDESV (reference sequence). The CDR3 protein is CTSSLALTGGMVGDEQFF. In DNA form, the CDR3 reads TGTACCAGCAGCTTAGCGCTGACAGGGGGAATGGTTGGTGATGAGCAGTTCTTC.

The rearrangement joins TRBV9 to TRBJ2-7; TRBD1 might be the D (6 bases). CDR3 length: 13 amino acids. Germline CDR1 and CDR2: SGDLS and YYNGEE. Deletions cut 2 bases from V and 6 bases from J, with 12 bases between. This chain's CDR3 is CASSVAGAGEQYF. The CDR3 DNA reads as TGTGCCAGCAGCGTGGCAGGGGCCGGCGAGCAGTACTTC.

This clonotype was seen a single time. This chain joins TRBV5-6 and TRBJ2-5; D gene unclear. CDR1 and CDR2 from the germline V gene are SGHDT and YYEEEE. V lost 2 bases and J lost 4, with 9 bases in between. This CDR3 has 13 amino acids. The CDR3 protein is CASSFEDRETQYF. The CDR3 DNA reads as TGTGCCAGCAGCTTCGAGGATCGAGAGACCCAGTACTTC.

This clonotype showed up just a few times. The chain is built from TRBV20-1 and TRBJ2-2; 8 nucleotides match TRBD2. Trimming at V came to 6 bases and at J to 4 bases, leaving 10 bases not matched to a gene. The CDR3 spans 15 residues. Germline V gives CDR1 DFQATT, CDR2 SNEGSKA (reference sequence). CDR3 sequence (DNA): TGCAGTGCAACACCGGGGGGGCCGCGCACCGGGGAGCTGTTTTTT. This codes for CSATPGGPRTGELFF.

This clonotype was recorded a few times. This chain connects TRBV5-6 to TRBJ2-7; D unresolved. In germline, CDR1 is SGHDT, CDR2 YYEEEE. V dropped 1 base and J dropped 2 bases, with 16 bases sitting between them. The CDR3 contains 16 residues. The CDR3, as DNA: TGTGCCAGCAGCTTGTCCCCGGGCGCCCCTCCCTACGAGCAGTACTTC. It yields the protein CASSLSPGAPPYEQYF.

The CDR3 spells CASSIIVAGAGLAHDEQFF. Written as DNA, the CDR3 is TGTGCCAGTAGTATAATCGTTGCAGGGGCGGGACTAGCGCACGATGAGCAGTTCTTC. This chain connects TRBV19 to TRBJ2-1, with TRBD2 matching over 10 bases. This CDR3 is built from 19 residues. The ends lost 2 bases at V and 8 bases at J; junction bases unmatched: 18. CDR1 LNHDA and CDR2 SQIVND come from the germline V gene (reference sequence).

This clonotype was seen only a few times. The genes are TRBV12-3 or TRBV12-4 and TRBJ2-2; the D call may be TRBD1 or TRBD2 (6 bases each). This CDR3 is 15 amino acids long. With 5 bases removed from V and 7 bases from J, the gap between germline ends came to 17 bases. CDR3 loop: CASSPGLGGHGELFF. DNA for the CDR3: TGTGCCAGCAGTCCCGGGTTGGGGGGCCACGGGGAGCTGTTTTTT.

V gene TRBV14 combines with J gene TRBJ1-1; D unresolved. Trimming cost V 0 bases and J 8 bases, with 19 bases left between them. This CDR3 contains 16 residues. The V gene's germline CDR1 is SGHDN and CDR2 FVKESK. The CDR3: CASSQEAAPIATEAFF. The CDR3 bases are TGTGCCAGCAGCCAAGAGGCTGCCCCGATTGCGACCGAAGCTTTCTTT.

This clonotype showed up many times. The V call is TRBV7-2, the J call TRBJ1-1, with D possibly TRBD1 on 5 matching bases. The CDR3 has 15 residues. The germline V and J ends were trimmed by 5 bases and 1 base, with 14 bases remaining between them. CDR1 and CDR2 from the germline V gene are SGHTA and FQGNSA. The CDR3 protein is CASSPYHRTNTEAFF. As DNA, the CDR3 is TGTGCCAGCAGCCCTTACCACAGGACGAACACTGAAGCTTTCTTT.

J is TRBJ2-6 and V is TRBV28, with TRBD2 identical over 8 bases. The V segment lost 5 bases and the J segment 4 bases; nucleotides outside the gene matches: 7. This CDR3 is 16 amino acids long. Germline V gene sequence: CDR1 MDHEN, CDR2 SYDVKM. In nucleotides, the CDR3 is TGTGCCAGCAGTCCCGGCGGGGGGTCGGGGGCCAACGTCCTGACTTTC. Translation: CASSPGGGSGANVLTF.

This chain links TRBV4-1 with TRBJ2-2, with D possibly matching TRBD2 (5 bases). CDR3 length: 15 amino acids. Germline V gives CDR1 MGHRA, CDR2 YSYEKL. V was cut by 10 bases and J by 0 bases, with 15 bases left in between. The CDR3 bases are TGCGCCACTACGCTCGGACTGACGAACACCGGGGAGCTGTTTTTT. Amino acids: CATTLGLTNTGELFF.

This clonotype appeared a few times. The chain employs TRBV25-1 and TRBJ1-1, with 8 bases identical to TRBD1. Germline CDR1 and CDR2: MGHDK and SYGVNS. This CDR3 spans 14 amino acids. The ends lost 2 bases at V and 6 bases at J; junction bases unmatched: 5. CDR3: CASSEMDREAEAFF. The CDR3 DNA is TGTGCCAGCAGTGAAATGGACAGGGAAGCTGAAGCTTTCTTT.

This clonotype was seen only a few times. The chain recombines TRBV29-1 with TRBJ1-2; 9 nucleotides line up with TRBD1. CDR1 is SQVTM, CDR2 ANQGSEA, per germline. The CDR3 is made up of 14 amino acids. The junction had 1 base not matched to a gene; V was cut back by 1 base and J by 1 base. In DNA form, the CDR3 reads TGCAGCGTTGAAGGGGACAGGGTTAACTATGGCTACACCTTC. This gives the protein CSVEGDRVNYGYTF.

The V and J genes are TRBV9 and TRBJ2-3, with a tentative D call TRBD1 (7 bases). The V end lost 3 bases, the J end lost 2 bases, and 19 bases lay between the germline ends. The CDR3 sequence is 17 residues long. CDR1 is SGDLS, CDR2 YYNGEE, per germline. The CDR3 DNA reads as TGTGCCAGCAGCGGCCCTAGACAGGGAGGTGACACAGATACGCAGTATTTT. This encodes CASSGPRQGGDTDTQYF.